There are many counts of the clone carrying this TCR beta chain. The V and J ends lost 1 base and 7 bases respectively, with 11 bases between them. Germline V gives CDR1 MGHRA, CDR2 YSYEKL. This CDR3 region has 13 residues. This entry comes from a study of low-dose radiotherapy and immunotherapy resistance in tumors. On the study more broadly: A dose of 0.5 Gy per fraction was delivered to Cohort 1 every 2 weeks, for a total of 6.5 Gy.

Time point: before trial treatment. The donors, trial participants, received nivolumab, ipilimumab, aspirin, low-dose cyclophosphamide and low-dose radiotherapy. Patients qualified if they had advanced solid tumors that lacked tumor-infiltrating lymphocytes. TRAV and TRBV primers primed cDNA for both TCRalpha and TCRbeta. A roughly 20-cycle PCR with a constant-region primer and V-primer adapter amplified TCRs. In vitro transcription amplified the mRNA that had been isolated. TCRdb itself ran the reads through MiXCR, one entry per CDR3 protein. The sample lists about 89,000 distinct CDR3 sequences, just under 9.5% seen once, with approximately 0.98% in the top ten.

This receptor was taken from a male donor with prostate cancer. Specimen: PBMCs, collected before treatment. The genes are TRBV4-1 and TRBJ2-7; D not certain. Here the CDR3 reads CASSQGLVGEQYF. CDR3 in DNA: TGCGCCAGCAGCCAAGGGCTAGTGGGTGAGCAGTACTTC.